This TCR beta chain appears in the sequencing data of a study of T cell responses to AZD1222 COVID-19 vaccine. The assay was immunoSEQ multiplex PCR, and TCRdb's table has in-frame clones only and misses some. The sample yields roughly 150,000 clones, 70% to 90% seen once. Notes on this clone: The antigen is undetermined.

Study-wide results and caveats: Just five to seven AZD1222 recipients tested seropositive at baseline.

CDR1 and CDR2 from the germline V gene are MNHGY and SAAAGT. Trimming cost V 7 bases and J 2 bases, with 16 bases left between them. The CDR3 extends over 15 amino acids. The starting material was peripheral blood, obtained 28 days after the second AZD1222 dose. The source is an adult who received the AZD1222 COVID-19 vaccine. The chain uses TRBV6-8 and TRBJ2-3; possibly TRBD1 or TRBD2 for D (5 bases each). The CDR3 loop is CASNGRGADTDTQYF. The CDR3 DNA sequence: TGTGCCAGCAATGGTAGAGGGGCTGACACAGATACGCAGTATTTT.